The clone carrying this TCR beta chain came up a few times. Its antigen is unknown. The data were obtained in a study of beta chain features in type 1 diabetes. General observations from the study: A moderate, significant TCRB CDR3 shortening appeared in type 1 diabetes across four CD4+ subsets.

CDR3 length: 16 amino acids. CDR1 is MGHRA and CDR2 is YSYEKL in the germline V gene. J lost 1 base, V lost 4 bases, and 3 bases had no gene match. cDNA synthesis used the whole RNA isolate, giving expressed TCRB sequences. This table comes from immunoSEQ multiplex PCR, and its TCRdb copy is limited to in-frame clones, with some not included. The profile covers 390,000 or so clones, with 11% to 15% appearing a single time and under 0.04% taken by the ten largest. This clonotype originated in a man aged 25-45 years in good health. The genes are TRBV4-1 and TRBJ2-5; 13 bases match TRBD2. Sequenced material: naive CD4+ T cells from blood. For the CDR3, the DNA is TGCGCCAGCAGCCCGGGACTAGCGGGAATCCAAGAGACCCAGTACTTC. It codes for CASSPGLAGIQETQYF.